This T cell receptor (beta chain) originates from a study of siplizumab effects on memory and regulatory T cells (dated by TCRdb to the late 2010s). Turning to the overall study: Across under ten responder-stimulator pairs, paired mixed lymphocyte reactions were conducted with siplizumab at 1 ug/mL and without drug. The study examined how the anti-CD2 antibody siplizumab affects alloreactive T-cell subsets in allogeneic mixed lymphocyte reactions built from human PBMCs.

Library creation used the immunoSEQ multiplex PCR assay. About 9.9 x 10^4 TCR templates per sample were assayed by the deep sequencing platform. Genomic DNA extracted from sorted T cells was the material used for TCRbeta CDR3 sequencing. As for how the authors treated the data: Clonal analysis of TCRbeta CDR3 data was done in the R programming language. Alloreactive CD4+ and CD8+ clones were identified by comparing unstimulated samples to CFSE-low samples taken after the reaction. Alloreactive CD4+ clones were assigned to regulatory or non-regulatory origin by matching sequences to sorted unstimulated Treg and non-Treg repertoires. TCRdb mirrors the immuneACCESS table, restricted to in-frame sequences. Some clones are absent from its copies; in checked studies, under half trace to an unresolved V gene, and the reason for the others is unknown. V, J and clone size reflect that table, while D and trimming were determined from the DNA. Within this sample are almost 20,000 clones, with approximately 44% of them counted one time only. Clones ranked in the top ten supply 6% to 7% of the sample.

Germline trimming: 5 bases from V, 0 bases from J; junction bases outside gene matches: 6. CDR3 length: 15 amino acids, cysteine to phenylalanine. Just CDR3 DNA is preserved here, 45 bases in frame from base 1. CDR1 and CDR2 are read off the germline V gene (reference sequence) as MNHNY and SVGAGI. Cells from the mixed lymphocyte reactions were cocultured for less than seven days at 37 degrees C. Responder PBMCs were labelled with CFSE and stimulator PBMCs with Violet Dye, then combined at a 1:1 ratio. Sorted unstimulated T cells and proliferating T cells recovered from mixed lymphocyte reactions underwent TCRbeta CDR3 sequencing. Fresh whole blood from over eight HLA-typed healthy donors served as the source for isolating PBMCs. For TCR sequencing, responder T cells that had proliferated and were CFSE-low were FACS-sorted once the mixed lymphocyte reaction was over. Here is what the overall study found, with its caveats: Among mappable alloreactive CD4+ clones, the Treg-derived fraction averaged about 70% with siplizumab versus approximately 27% in control reactions. Greater diversity appeared to be present in unstimulated naive T cells than in memory T cells, and a substantial contribution to the alloresponse seemed to be made by naive cells. Siplizumab significantly lowered the cumulative frequency of alloreactive sequences that could be traced to unstimulated CD4+ memory T cells. Roughly 80-97% of proliferating CD4+ or CD8+ clones could not be assigned a naive or memory phenotype. Because sequences below about 10^-5 frequency were poorly captured, only a minor fraction of alloreactive clones could be mapped to unstimulated subsets. Whether proliferating Tregs from siplizumab cultures actually had suppressive function was not functionally confirmed.

Note on this clone: The specificity of this receptor is unknown. The sample holds no much larger clone one base away, and base qualities are not on file.

Sequenced: CFSE-low (dividing) CD4+ T cells sorted from an allogeneic mixed lymphocyte reaction. This clonotype was sampled from a human donor in good health; the cells came from an allogeneic mixed lymphocyte reaction. Some clones in this sample may be carry-over from other donors' samples. This chain joins TRBV6-6 to TRBJ1-2; TRBD1 lines up with 7 middle nucleotides. The CDR3 region reads CASSQTGTANYGYTF. In nucleotide form, the sequence is TGTGCCAGCAGTCAAACCGGGACAGCTAACTATGGCTACACCTTC.